Listed below are T cell receptor beta chains from one sample, sequenced in a study of shared clonotypes between healthy human individuals. The data were produced by immunoSEQ multiplex PCR, yet TCRdb's version contains in-frame clones alone and is incomplete. Of millions of clones in the sample, over 90% were seen once. Sample: naive CD4+ T cells from PBMCs. The receptors originated from a man aged 18 to 30 in good health. Some clones in this sample may be carry-over from other donors' samples. Both conserved end residues are part of each CDR3. Fields, in order: J gene, D gene, V gene, clone size, CDR3 protein, CDR3 DNA. The D gene is left open where the match is weak. Clone sizes are given selectively: once, few, many, or a class where the clone is expanded.

J gene: TRBJ1-5; D gene: TRBD1; V gene: TRBV30; clone size: NA; CDR3 protein: CAWSAITGGLRGDQPQHF; CDR3 DNA: TGTGCCTGGAGTGCCATTACAGGGGGCCTCAGGGGGGATCAGCCCCAGCATTTT
J gene: TRBJ2-1; D gene: NA; V gene: TRBV9; clone size: NA; CDR3 protein: CASSEGGPWAEQFF; CDR3 DNA: TGTGCCAGCAGCGAGGGGGGACCGTGGGCTGAGCAGTTCTTC
J gene: TRBJ2-1; D gene: TRBD2; V gene: TRBV9; clone size: NA; CDR3 protein: CASSARYGTSGSYEQFF; CDR3 DNA: TGTGCCAGCAGCGCCCGATACGGGACTAGCGGGAGTTATGAGCAGTTCTTC
J gene: TRBJ2-2; D gene: TRBD2; V gene: TRBV5-1; clone size: NA; CDR3 protein: CASSLGLASGGELFF; CDR3 DNA: TGCGCCAGCAGCTTGGGACTAGCGAGTGGCGGGGAGCTGTTTTTT
J gene: TRBJ2-3; D gene: TRBD2; V gene: TRBV5-1; clone size: NA; CDR3 protein: CASRLAGGDTQYF; CDR3 DNA: TGCGCCAGCCGCCTAGCGGGAGGGGATACGCAGTATTTT
J gene: TRBJ2-7; D gene: NA; V gene: TRBV29-1; clone size: NA; CDR3 protein: CSVKGGEYSEQYF; CDR3 DNA: TGCAGCGTTAAAGGGGGTGAATATTCCGAGCAGTACTTC
J gene: TRBJ2-7; D gene: NA; V gene: TRBV7-9; clone size: NA; CDR3 protein: CASSPYEQYF; CDR3 DNA: TGTGCCAGCAGCCCTTACGAGCAGTACTTC
J gene: TRBJ2-3; D gene: TRBD2; V gene: TRBV5-4; clone size: NA; CDR3 protein: CASSASGRASDTQYF; CDR3 DNA: TGTGCCAGCAGCGCTAGCGGGAGGGCCTCAGATACGCAGTATTTT
J gene: TRBJ1-1; D gene: NA; V gene: TRBV5-4; clone size: once; CDR3 protein: CASSLKTGNTEAFF; CDR3 DNA: TGTGCCAGCAGCCTCAAGACTGGAAACACTGAAGCTTTCTTT
J gene: TRBJ1-1; D gene: NA; V gene: TRBV19; clone size: NA; CDR3 protein: CASSTRQGGSTEAFF; CDR3 DNA: TGTGCCAGTAGTACGCGCCAGGGAGGGAGCACTGAAGCTTTCTTT
J gene: TRBJ2-7; D gene: TRBD1; V gene: TRBV7-2; clone size: NA; CDR3 protein: CASSLKQGAYEQYF; CDR3 DNA: TGTGCCAGCAGCTTAAAGCAGGGGGCCTACGAGCAGTACTTC
J gene: TRBJ2-7; D gene: TRBD1; V gene: TRBV19; clone size: NA; CDR3 protein: CATWDRGLHEQYF; CDR3 DNA: TGTGCCACTTGGGACAGGGGCCTCCACGAGCAGTACTTC
J gene: TRBJ1-4; D gene: NA; V gene: TRBV6-1; clone size: NA; CDR3 protein: CASSEDRSQKLFF; CDR3 DNA: TGTGCCAGCAGTGAAGACAGGAGTCAAAAACTGTTTTTT
J gene: TRBJ2-7; D gene: NA; V gene: TRBV6-1; clone size: NA; CDR3 protein: CASSEMRGMDYEQYF; CDR3 DNA: TGTGCCAGCAGTGAAATGAGGGGGATGGACTACGAGCAGTACTTC
J gene: TRBJ2-7; D gene: TRBD2; V gene: TRBV25-1; clone size: NA; CDR3 protein: CASGPAGGYEQYF; CDR3 DNA: TGTGCCAGCGGGCCAGCGGGAGGGTACGAGCAGTACTTC
J gene: TRBJ2-3; D gene: NA; V gene: TRBV4-2; clone size: NA; CDR3 protein: CASSQEPTGLDTQYF; CDR3 DNA: TGTGCCAGCAGCCAAGAGCCGACAGGATTAGATACGCAGTATTTT
J gene: TRBJ1-2; D gene: TRBD1; V gene: TRBV7-9; clone size: NA; CDR3 protein: CASTRQGANYGYTF; CDR3 DNA: TGTGCCAGCACCCGACAGGGGGCCAACTATGGCTACACCTTC
J gene: TRBJ1-2; D gene: NA; V gene: TRBV2; clone size: NA; CDR3 protein: CASSALRTNYGYTF; CDR3 DNA: TGTGCCAGCAGTGCCTTAAGGACTAACTATGGCTACACCTTC
J gene: TRBJ2-1; D gene: NA; V gene: TRBV7-2; clone size: NA; CDR3 protein: CASSLLSGSAYNEQFF; CDR3 DNA: TGTGCCAGCAGCTTATTGTCGGGGAGCGCCTACAATGAGCAGTTCTTC
J gene: TRBJ2-7; D gene: TRBD1; V gene: TRBV25-1; clone size: NA; CDR3 protein: CASSNAPGQGALGYEQYF; CDR3 DNA: TGTGCCAGCAGTAACGCCCCCGGACAGGGGGCGCTGGGTTACGAGCAGTACTTC
J gene: TRBJ1-3; D gene: NA; V gene: TRBV30; clone size: once; CDR3 protein: CAWSGTGNTIYF; CDR3 DNA: TGTGCCTGGAGCGGGACTGGAAACACCATATATTTT
J gene: TRBJ1-2; D gene: NA; V gene: TRBV4-3; clone size: NA; CDR3 protein: CASSQDSLDNYGYTF; CDR3 DNA: TGCGCCAGCAGCCAAGATAGCCTTGACAACTATGGCTACACCTTC
J gene: TRBJ1-4; D gene: NA; V gene: TRBV18; clone size: once; CDR3 protein: CASSPTTDNEKLFF; CDR3 DNA: TGTGCCAGCTCACCGACCACAGATAATGAAAAACTGTTTTTT
J gene: TRBJ2-3; D gene: TRBD2; V gene: TRBV5-1; clone size: NA; CDR3 protein: CASSLGTSGRGKTDTQYF; CDR3 DNA: TGCGCCAGCAGCTTGGGGACTAGCGGGAGAGGAAAGACAGATACGCAGTATTTT
J gene: TRBJ2-7; D gene: TRBD2; V gene: TRBV28; clone size: once; CDR3 protein: CASGTKSYEQYF; CDR3 DNA: TGTGCCAGTGGGACTAAATCCTACGAGCAGTACTTC
J gene: TRBJ2-7; D gene: TRBD2; V gene: TRBV5-1; clone size: NA; CDR3 protein: CASSLEAGSPRYEQYF; CDR3 DNA: TGCGCCAGCAGCTTGGAAGCGGGATCGCCTCGCTACGAGCAGTACTTC
J gene: TRBJ2-1; D gene: NA; V gene: TRBV7-9; clone size: NA; CDR3 protein: CASSPLWDEQFF; CDR3 DNA: TGTGCCAGCAGCCCCCTGTGGGATGAGCAGTTCTTC
J gene: TRBJ1-1; D gene: NA; V gene: TRBV7-9; clone size: few; CDR3 protein: CASTGVGASGAFF; CDR3 DNA: TGTGCCAGCACCGGGGTCGGGGCGTCGGGAGCTTTCTTT
J gene: TRBJ1-2; D gene: NA; V gene: TRBV5-4; clone size: NA; CDR3 protein: CASSLGGPYPYGYTF; CDR3 DNA: TGTGCCAGCAGCTTGGGGGGGCCCTATCCCTATGGCTACACCTTC
J gene: TRBJ2-1; D gene: TRBD2; V gene: TRBV5-1; clone size: NA; CDR3 protein: CASSRSGRGDNEQFF; CDR3 DNA: TGCGCCAGCAGCCGAAGCGGGAGAGGTGACAATGAGCAGTTCTTC
J gene: TRBJ1-1; D gene: TRBD1; V gene: TRBV5-1; clone size: once; CDR3 protein: CASSSTGRDYLNTEAFF; CDR3 DNA: TGCGCCAGCAGCTCGACAGGGAGGGACTACCTGAACACTGAAGCTTTCTTT
J gene: TRBJ2-5; D gene: TRBD1; V gene: TRBV10-3; clone size: NA; CDR3 protein: CAISESWTGGTETQYF; CDR3 DNA: TGTGCCATCAGTGAGTCCTGGACAGGGGGTACGGAGACCCAGTACTTC
J gene: TRBJ2-2; D gene: NA; V gene: TRBV7-3; clone size: NA; CDR3 protein: CASSPRNSGGGGELFF; CDR3 DNA: TGTGCCAGCAGCCCTCGGAACAGTGGGGGCGGCGGGGAGCTGTTTTTT
J gene: TRBJ2-3; D gene: NA; V gene: TRBV5-1; clone size: NA; CDR3 protein: CASSLTVLGGTDTQYF; CDR3 DNA: TGCGCCAGCAGCTTGACTGTGTTAGGGGGCACAGATACGCAGTATTTT
J gene: TRBJ1-2; D gene: NA; V gene: TRBV10-3; clone size: NA; CDR3 protein: CAISESGNSYGYTF; CDR3 DNA: TGTGCCATCAGTGAGTCAGGAAATAGCTATGGCTACACCTTC
J gene: TRBJ1-4; D gene: TRBD1; V gene: TRBV6-5; clone size: NA; CDR3 protein: CASSPPGTGGGKLFF; CDR3 DNA: TGTGCCAGCAGTCCCCCCGGGACAGGGGGAGGAAAACTGTTTTTT
J gene: TRBJ1-1; D gene: NA; V gene: TRBV19; clone size: NA; CDR3 protein: CASSMLLIKYTEAFF; CDR3 DNA: TGTGCCAGTAGTATGTTACTTATTAAGTACACTGAAGCTTTCTTT
J gene: TRBJ2-1; D gene: TRBD1; V gene: TRBV7-7; clone size: NA; CDR3 protein: CASSPGQGGYGEQFF; CDR3 DNA: TGTGCCAGCAGCCCAGGACAGGGGGGTTATGGTGAGCAGTTCTTC
J gene: TRBJ2-5; D gene: TRBD2; V gene: TRBV4-1; clone size: NA; CDR3 protein: CASSQGSGGSGETQYF; CDR3 DNA: TGCGCCAGCAGCCAAGGGTCGGGAGGGAGCGGAGAGACCCAGTACTTC
J gene: TRBJ1-1; D gene: NA; V gene: TRBV9; clone size: few; CDR3 protein: CASSVSPQNTEAFF; CDR3 DNA: TGTGCCAGCAGCGTAAGTCCACAGAACACTGAAGCTTTCTTT
J gene: TRBJ2-4; D gene: NA; V gene: TRBV28; clone size: NA; CDR3 protein: CASSWGSSIQYF; CDR3 DNA: TGTGCCAGCAGTTGGGGAAGTAGCATTCAGTACTTC
J gene: TRBJ2-7; D gene: NA; V gene: TRBV15; clone size: NA; CDR3 protein: CATSREGGIGQYF; CDR3 DNA: TGTGCCACCAGCAGAGAGGGTGGTATTGGGCAGTACTTC
J gene: TRBJ1-6; D gene: NA; V gene: TRBV30; clone size: NA; CDR3 protein: CAWSPLYNSPLHF; CDR3 DNA: TGTGCCTGGAGCCCCCTATATAATTCACCCCTCCACTTT
J gene: TRBJ2-7; D gene: NA; V gene: TRBV30; clone size: NA; CDR3 protein: CAWRPDSYEQYF; CDR3 DNA: TGTGCCTGGAGGCCGGACAGCTACGAGCAGTACTTC
J gene: TRBJ2-2; D gene: TRBD2; V gene: TRBV11-2; clone size: NA; CDR3 protein: CASSPGLAGDPTGELFF; CDR3 DNA: TGTGCCAGCAGCCCAGGACTAGCGGGAGACCCCACCGGGGAGCTGTTTTTT
J gene: TRBJ2-5; D gene: NA; V gene: TRBV9; clone size: once; CDR3 protein: CASSLGVVQETQYF; CDR3 DNA: TGTGCCAGCAGCTTGGGAGTTGTACAAGAGACCCAGTACTTC
J gene: TRBJ2-1; D gene: TRBD2; V gene: TRBV28; clone size: NA; CDR3 protein: CASSLLRGGTNEQFF; CDR3 DNA: TGTGCCAGCAGTCTCTTACGGGGGGGGACCAATGAGCAGTTCTTC
J gene: TRBJ2-7; D gene: TRBD1; V gene: TRBV7-6; clone size: few; CDR3 protein: CASSPDRVGQYF; CDR3 DNA: TGTGCCAGCAGCCCCGACAGGGTTGGGCAGTACTTC
J gene: TRBJ1-4; D gene: NA; V gene: TRBV6-5; clone size: NA; CDR3 protein: CASRTTGSEKLFF; CDR3 DNA: TGTGCCAGCAGGACGACAGGATCGGAAAAACTGTTTTTT
J gene: TRBJ2-5; D gene: NA; V gene: TRBV28; clone size: NA; CDR3 protein: CASSPGQEETQYF; CDR3 DNA: TGTGCCAGCTCCCCGGGGCAAGAAGAGACCCAGTACTTC